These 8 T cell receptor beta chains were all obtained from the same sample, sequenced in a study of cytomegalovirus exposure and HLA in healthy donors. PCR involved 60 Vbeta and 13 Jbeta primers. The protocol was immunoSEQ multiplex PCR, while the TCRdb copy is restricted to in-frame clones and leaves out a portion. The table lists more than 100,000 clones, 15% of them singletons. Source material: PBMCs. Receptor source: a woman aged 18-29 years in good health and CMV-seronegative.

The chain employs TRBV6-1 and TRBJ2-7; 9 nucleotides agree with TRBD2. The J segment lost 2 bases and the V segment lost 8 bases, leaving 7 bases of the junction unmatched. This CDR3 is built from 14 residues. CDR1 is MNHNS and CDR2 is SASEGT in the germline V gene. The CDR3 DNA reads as TGTGCCAGCCTGACTAGCGGCACCGCCTACGAGCAGTACTTC. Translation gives CASLTSGTAYEQYF.

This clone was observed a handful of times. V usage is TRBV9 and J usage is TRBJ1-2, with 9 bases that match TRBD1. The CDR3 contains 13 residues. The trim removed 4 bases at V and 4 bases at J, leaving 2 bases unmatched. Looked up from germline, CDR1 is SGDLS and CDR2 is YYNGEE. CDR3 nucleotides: TGTGCCAGCAGCCTGGACAGGGGCTATGGCTACACCTTC. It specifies CASSLDRGYGYTF.

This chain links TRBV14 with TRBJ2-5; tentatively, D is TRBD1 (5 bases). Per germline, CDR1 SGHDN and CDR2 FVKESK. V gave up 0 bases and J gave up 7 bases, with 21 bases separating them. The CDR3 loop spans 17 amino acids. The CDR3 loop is CASSQELWGRERPTQYF. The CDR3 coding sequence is TGTGCCAGCAGCCAAGAGTTGTGGGGCCGAGAACGACCGACCCAGTACTTC.

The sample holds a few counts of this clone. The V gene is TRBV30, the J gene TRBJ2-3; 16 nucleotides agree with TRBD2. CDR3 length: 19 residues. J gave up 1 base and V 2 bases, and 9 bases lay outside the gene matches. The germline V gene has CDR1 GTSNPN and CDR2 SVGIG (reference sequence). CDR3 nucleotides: TGTGCCTGGAGTCTACCGGGACTAGCGGGAGGGGGGGGCACAGATACGCAGTATTTT. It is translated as CAWSLPGLAGGGGTDTQYF.

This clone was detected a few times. CDR3 nucleotides: TGTGCCAGCAGCCAAGGCCTGGGCGCTGAAGCTTTCTTT. Protein: CASSQGLGAEAFF. This rearrangement joins TRBV14 to TRBJ1-1; no definite D call. Germline V gene lookup returns CDR1 SGHDN and CDR2 FVKESK. The CDR3 contains 13 residues. V lost 1 base to trimming and J lost 6 bases, with 9 bases between them.

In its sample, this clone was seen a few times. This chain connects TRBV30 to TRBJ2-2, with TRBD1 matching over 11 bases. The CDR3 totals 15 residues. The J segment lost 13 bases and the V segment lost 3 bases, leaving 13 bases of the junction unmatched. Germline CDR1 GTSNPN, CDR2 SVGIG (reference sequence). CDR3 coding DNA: TGTGCCTGGAGCTCCCGGACAGGGGGCGAAGGCGGGCTGTTTTTT. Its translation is CAWSSRTGGEGGLFF.

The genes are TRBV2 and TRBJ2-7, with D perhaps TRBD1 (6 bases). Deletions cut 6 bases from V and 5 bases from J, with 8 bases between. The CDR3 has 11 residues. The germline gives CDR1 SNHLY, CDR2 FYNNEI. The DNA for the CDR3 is TGTGCCAGCAGAACAGGGCACGAGCAGTACTTC. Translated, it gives CASRTGHEQYF.

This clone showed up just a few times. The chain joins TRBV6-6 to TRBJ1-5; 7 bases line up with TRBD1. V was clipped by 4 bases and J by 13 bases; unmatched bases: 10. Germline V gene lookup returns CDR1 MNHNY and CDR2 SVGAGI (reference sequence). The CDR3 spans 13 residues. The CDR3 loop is CASSLQTGTTQHF. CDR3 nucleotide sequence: TGTGCCAGCAGTTTACAGACAGGGACGACGCAGCATTTT.